This T cell receptor beta chain was recovered during a study of cytotoxic CD8 clonotypes in ibrutinib-treated CLL. Overall study: The group held 11 relapsed/refractory and under 16 treatment-naive patients, with 17 IGHV unmutated.

Per germline, CDR1 KGHSH and CDR2 LQKENI. The CDR3 totals 15 residues. V dropped 1 base and J dropped 2 bases, with 11 bases sitting between them. Libraries of TCR beta were made from approximately 2 micrograms of genomic DNA that came from cryopreserved PBMCs. The table came from immunoSEQ multiplex PCR; TCRdb's copy has only in-frame clones and leaves some out. The repertoire holds 200,000 to 250,000 clones, with roughly 74% as singletons. This sample comprised PBMCs, obtained after 24 months of ibrutinib treatment. The TCR sequence derives from a human donor with chronic lymphocytic leukemia. The chain recombines TRBV18 with TRBJ1-2; no firm D call. The CDR3 reads CASSPQEAINYGYTF. The CDR3 bases are TGTGCCAGCTCACCACAAGAAGCCATCAACTATGGCTACACCTTC.